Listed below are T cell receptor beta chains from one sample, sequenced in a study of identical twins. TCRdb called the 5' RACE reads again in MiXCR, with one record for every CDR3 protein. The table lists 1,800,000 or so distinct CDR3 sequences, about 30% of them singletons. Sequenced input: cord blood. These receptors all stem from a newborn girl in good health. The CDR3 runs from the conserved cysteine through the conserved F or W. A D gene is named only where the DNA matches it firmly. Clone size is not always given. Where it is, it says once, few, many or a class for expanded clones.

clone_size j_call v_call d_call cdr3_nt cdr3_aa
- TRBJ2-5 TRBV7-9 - TGTGCCAGCAGCTTACGTGGCCCGGGTGGAGAGACCCAGTACTTC CASSLRGPGGETQYF
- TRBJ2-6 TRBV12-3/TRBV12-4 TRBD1 TGTGCCAGTCCACAGGGGGCTCTCTTAAGCTCTGGGGCCAACGTCCTGACTTTC CASPQGALLSSGANVLTF
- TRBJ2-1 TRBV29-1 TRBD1 TGCAGCGTCCGCCCCGGGGACAGCCCCCAAAGGCAGTTCTTC CSVRPGDSPQRQFF
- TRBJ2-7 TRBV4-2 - TGTGCCAGCAGCCAAGATGGGAGCTTCCCGTACTTC CASSQDGSFPYF
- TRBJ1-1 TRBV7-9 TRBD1 TGTGCCAGCAGCGACAGGGGGATGGGGACTGAAGCTTTCTTT CASSDRGMGTEAFF
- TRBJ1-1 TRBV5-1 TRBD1 TGCGCCAGCAGCCCCCCGGGTAAACAGGGGGCCTTTCTCATTGAAGCTTTCTTT CASSPPGKQGAFLIEAFF
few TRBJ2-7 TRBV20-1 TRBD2 TGCAGTGCTACGGGACTAGCGGGGCGCTACGAGCAGTACTTC CSATGLAGRYEQYF
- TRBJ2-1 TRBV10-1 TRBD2 TGCGCCAGCAGCAGAGGGACTAGCGGGAAAAGGGACAATGAGCAGTTCTTC CASSRGTSGKRDNEQFF
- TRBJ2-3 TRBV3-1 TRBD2 TGTGCCAGCAGCCCTAGCGGGGGGCGGGTAGATACGCAGTATTTT CASSPSGGRVDTQYF
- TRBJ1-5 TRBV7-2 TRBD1 TGTGCCAGCAGCTTAAGACAGGGGTATCAGCCCCAGCATTTT CASSLRQGYQPQHF
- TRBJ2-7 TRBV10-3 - TGTGCCATCAGTGGAAACAGCCCCTACGAGCAGTACTTC CAISGNSPYEQYF
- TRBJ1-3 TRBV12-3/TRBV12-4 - TGTGCCAGCAGTATTGGTGCAGGACACCTCTCTGGAAACACCATATATTTT CASSIGAGHLSGNTIYF
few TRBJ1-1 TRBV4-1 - TGCGCCAGCAGCCAAGTTATCGGTTTAGGAAACACTGAAGCTTTCTTT CASSQVIGLGNTEAFF
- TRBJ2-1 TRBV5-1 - TGCGCCAGCAGCTTGGTATTCGGCGGGAACTCCTACAATGAGCAGTTCTTC CASSLVFGGNSYNEQFF
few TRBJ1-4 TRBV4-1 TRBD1 TGCGCCAGCAGCCACGCGGACAGGGGTGCAACTAATGAAAAACTGTTTTTT CASSHADRGATNEKLFF
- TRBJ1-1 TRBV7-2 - TGTGCCAGCAGCTCCGCCACACTGCAGGGTACTGAAGCTTTCTTT CASSSATLQGTEAFF
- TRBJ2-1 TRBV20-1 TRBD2 TGCAGTGCTAGAGATCGGCTAGCGGGAGTGACCTACAATGAGCAGTTCTTC CSARDRLAGVTYNEQFF
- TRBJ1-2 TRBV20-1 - TGCAGTGCTGGAGATGGGCAGGGCTATGATCGGGGAGGCTACACCTTC CSAGDGQGYDRGGYTF
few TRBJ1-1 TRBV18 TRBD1 TGTGCCAGCTCACCTGACTCTCAGGGGGTAGCTTTCTTT CASSPDSQGVAFF
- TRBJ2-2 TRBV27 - TGTGCCAGCAAGCCGAGCGGCGTGAACACCGGGGAGCTGTTTTTT CASKPSGVNTGELFF
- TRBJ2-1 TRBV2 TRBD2 TGTGCCAGCACCGGGACTAGCGGTGCTAGCGAGCAGTTCTTC CASTGTSGASEQFF
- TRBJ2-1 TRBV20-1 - TGCAGTGCTGCCCACCTCCAAGAGACCCAGTTCTTC CSAAHLQETQFF
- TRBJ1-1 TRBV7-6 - TGTGCCAGCAGCGTCCTGACAGAAACTGAAGCTTTCTTT CASSVLTETEAFF
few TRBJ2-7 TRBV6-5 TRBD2 TGTGCCAGCAGTACCGGGACTAGTATATCCGCAGGCTACGAGCAGTACTTC CASSTGTSISAGYEQYF
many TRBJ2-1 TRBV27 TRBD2 TGTGCCAGCAGTTTGGGCGGGGGCAATGAGCAGTTCTTC CASSLGGGNEQFF
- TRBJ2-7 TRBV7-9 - TGTGCCAGCAGCTTAGCCCGGGCCCCGCGCCTCCACGAGCAGTACTTC CASSLARAPRLHEQYF
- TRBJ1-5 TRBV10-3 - TGTGCCATCAGTGAATTGGCCAGGGACAATCAGCCCCAGCATTTT CAISELARDNQPQHF
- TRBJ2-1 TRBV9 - TGTGCCAGCAGCCCAGACTCGCGTCTTGGTGAGCAGTTCTTC CASSPDSRLGEQFF
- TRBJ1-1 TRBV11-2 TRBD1 TGTGCCAGCAGCACCATACAGGGGCCCACTGAAGCTTTCTTT CASSTIQGPTEAFF
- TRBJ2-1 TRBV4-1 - TGCGCCAGCAGCCAAGGTGCTAGTATTAAGGGCAATGAGCAGTTCTTC CASSQGASIKGNEQFF
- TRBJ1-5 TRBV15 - TGTGCCACCAGCAGAGATAGTGACAGCTCCCAGCATTTT CATSRDSDSSQHF
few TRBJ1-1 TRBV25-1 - TGTGCCAGCAGTGAATCCAGGGTGAACACTGAAGCTTTCTTT CASSESRVNTEAFF
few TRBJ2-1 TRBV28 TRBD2 TGTGCCAGCAGGGGCAGCGGGGTAGTATACAATGAGCAGTTCTTC CASRGSGVVYNEQFF
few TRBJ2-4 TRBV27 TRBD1 TGTGCCAGCAGTCCGTGGACAGGGGCCAAAAACATTCAGTACTTC CASSPWTGAKNIQYF
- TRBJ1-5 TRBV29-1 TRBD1 TGCAGCGTGGGACAGAGGGATCAGCCCCAGCATTTT CSVGQRDQPQHF
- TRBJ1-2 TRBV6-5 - TGTGCCAGCAGTTCCCACACCTTC CASSSHTF
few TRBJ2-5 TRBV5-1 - TGCGCCAGCAGCTTGGCCATCGACAAAGAGACCCAGTACTTC CASSLAIDKETQYF
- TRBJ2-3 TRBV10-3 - TGTGCCATCGGAATAGTAGCAGATACGCAGTATTTT CAIGIVADTQYF
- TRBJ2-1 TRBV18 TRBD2 TGTGCCAGCTGCAGGACTAGCGGGTGGTACAATGAGCAGTTCTTC CASCRTSGWYNEQFF
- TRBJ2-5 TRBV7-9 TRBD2 TGTGCCAGCAGCTCCCAAGGGACTAGACAGGAGACCCAGTACTTC CASSSQGTRQETQYF